This TCR beta chain was sequenced for a study of T cell responses to AZD1222 COVID-19 vaccine. This CDR3 region has 15 residues. In germline, CDR1 is SGHDT, CDR2 YYEEEE. After removal of 0 bases from V and 2 bases from J, the junction contained 2 bases not matched to a gene. Repertoires were generated with immunoSEQ multiplex PCR, while TCRdb's copy carries only in-frame clones and drops some. The sample lists roughly 160,000 clones; 88% were seen once. This chain links TRBV5-6 with TRBJ2-7; 10 positions agree with TRBD1. The TCR sequence derives from an adult in good health. The source was peripheral blood, collected on day 0 of AZD1222 vaccination. CDR3 in amino acids: CASSLVGQGTYEQYF. As DNA, the CDR3 is TGTGCCAGCAGCTTGGTGGGACAGGGGACCTACGAGCAGTACTTC. Variable domain in full (rest from reference TRBV5-6 and TRBJ2-7): DAGVTQSPTHLIKTRGQQVTLRCSPKSGHDTVSWYQQALGQGPQFIFQYYEEEERQRGNFPDRFSGHQFPNYSSELNVNALLLGDSALYLCASSLVGQGTYEQYFGPGTRLTVT.